The present TCR beta chain was sequenced within a study of prognosis after radiotherapy for stage I lung cancer. Study-wide background: It was between 2018 and 2019 that stage I non-small cell lung cancer patients were enrolled.

This clonotype was counted many times. Using two-round multiplex PCR, the authors amplified TCR beta CDR3 from genomic DNA. Used in first-round PCR were primers specific to each TRBV and TRBJ gene. TCRdb reanalysed the multiplex PCR reads using MiXCR and keeps one entry per CDR3 protein. The repertoire holds 45,000 to 70,000 distinct CDR3 sequences, with around 27% as singletons. The sample in question was PBMCs, obtained before or after stereotactic body radiation therapy (not recorded which). The clonotype was recovered from a donor aged 50 or older with non-small cell lung cancer.

This CDR3 reads CASTSGGITDTQYF. DNA of the CDR3: TGTGCCAGCACCTCAGGGGGGATCACAGATACGCAGTATTTT. The rearrangement uses TRBV11-2 and TRBJ2-3; possible D gene TRBD1, 7 bases. This CDR3 has 14 residues. V shed 7 bases and J shed 2 bases, with 13 bases lying between them. Germline CDR1 is SGHAT and CDR2 is FQNNGV.